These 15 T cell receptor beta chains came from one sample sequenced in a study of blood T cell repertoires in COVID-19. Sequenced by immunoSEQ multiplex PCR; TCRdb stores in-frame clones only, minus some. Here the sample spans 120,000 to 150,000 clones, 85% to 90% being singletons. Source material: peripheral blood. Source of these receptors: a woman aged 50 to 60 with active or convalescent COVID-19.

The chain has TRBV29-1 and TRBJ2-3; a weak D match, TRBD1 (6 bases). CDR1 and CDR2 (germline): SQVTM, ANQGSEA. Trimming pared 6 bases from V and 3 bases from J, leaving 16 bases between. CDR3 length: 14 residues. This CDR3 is CSVEGVASTDTQYF. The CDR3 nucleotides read TGCAGCGTAGAGGGGGTAGCGTCAACAGATACGCAGTATTTT.

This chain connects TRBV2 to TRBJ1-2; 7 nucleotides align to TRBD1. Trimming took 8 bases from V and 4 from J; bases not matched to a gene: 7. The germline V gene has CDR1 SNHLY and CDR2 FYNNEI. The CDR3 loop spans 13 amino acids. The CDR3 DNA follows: TGTGCCAGCTACGGGACAGAATTCTATGGCTACACCTTC. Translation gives CASYGTEFYGYTF.

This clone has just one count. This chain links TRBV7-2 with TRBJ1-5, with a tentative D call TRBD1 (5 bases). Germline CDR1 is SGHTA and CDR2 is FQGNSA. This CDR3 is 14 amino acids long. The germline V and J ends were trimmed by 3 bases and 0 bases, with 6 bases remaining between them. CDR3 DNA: TGTGCCAGCAGCTTGGACAATAGCAATCAGCCCCAGCATTTT. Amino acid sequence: CASSLDNSNQPQHF.

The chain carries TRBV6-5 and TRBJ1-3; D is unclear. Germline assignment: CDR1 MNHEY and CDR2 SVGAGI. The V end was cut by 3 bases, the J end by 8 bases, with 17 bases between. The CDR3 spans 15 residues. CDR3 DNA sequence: TGTGCCAGCAGTTATGGCACGGGGTCTGTCGACACCATATATTTT. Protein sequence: CASSYGTGSVDTIYF.

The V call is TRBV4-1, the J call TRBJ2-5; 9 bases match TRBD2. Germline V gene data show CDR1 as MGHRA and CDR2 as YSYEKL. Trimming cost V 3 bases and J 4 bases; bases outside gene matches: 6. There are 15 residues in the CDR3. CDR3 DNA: TGCGCCAGCAGCCAGCTAGCGGGGTTTTTAGAGACCCAGTACTTC. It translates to CASSQLAGFLETQYF.

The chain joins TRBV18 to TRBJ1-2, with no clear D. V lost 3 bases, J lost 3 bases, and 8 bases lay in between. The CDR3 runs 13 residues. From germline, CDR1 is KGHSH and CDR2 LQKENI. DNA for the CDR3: TGTGCCAGCTCACCCGACAACCACTATGGCTACACCTTC. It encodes CASSPDNHYGYTF.

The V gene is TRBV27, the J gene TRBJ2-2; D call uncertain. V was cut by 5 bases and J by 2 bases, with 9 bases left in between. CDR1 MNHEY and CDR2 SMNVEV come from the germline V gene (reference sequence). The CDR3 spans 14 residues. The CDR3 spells CASSTPTNTGELFF. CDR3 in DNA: TGTGCCAGCAGTACCCCGACAAACACCGGGGAGCTGTTTTTT.

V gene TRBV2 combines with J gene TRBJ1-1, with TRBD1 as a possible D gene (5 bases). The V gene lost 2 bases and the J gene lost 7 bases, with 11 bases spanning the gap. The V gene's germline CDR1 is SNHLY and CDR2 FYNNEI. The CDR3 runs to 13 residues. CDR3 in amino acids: CASSELRVYEAFF. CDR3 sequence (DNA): TGTGCCAGCAGTGAACTCAGGGTATATGAAGCTTTCTTT.

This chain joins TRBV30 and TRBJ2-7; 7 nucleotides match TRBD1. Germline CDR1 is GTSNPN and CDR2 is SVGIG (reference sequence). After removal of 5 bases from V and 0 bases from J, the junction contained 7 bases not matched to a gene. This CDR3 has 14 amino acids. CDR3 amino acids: CAWGDSSISYEQYF. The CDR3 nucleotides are TGTGCCTGGGGGGACAGCTCAATCTCCTACGAGCAGTACTTC.

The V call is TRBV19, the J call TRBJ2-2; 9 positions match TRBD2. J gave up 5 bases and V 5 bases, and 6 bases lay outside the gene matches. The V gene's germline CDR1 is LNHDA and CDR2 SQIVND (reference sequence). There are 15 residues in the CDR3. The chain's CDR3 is CASSLIAGETGELFF. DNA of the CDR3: TGTGCCAGTAGTCTTATAGCGGGAGAAACCGGGGAGCTGTTTTTT.

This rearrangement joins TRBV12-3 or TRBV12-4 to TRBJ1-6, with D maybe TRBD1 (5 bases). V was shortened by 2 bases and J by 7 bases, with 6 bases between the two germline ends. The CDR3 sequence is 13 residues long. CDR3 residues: CASSLRGNSPLHF. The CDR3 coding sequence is TGTGCCAGCAGTTTACGGGGGAATTCACCCCTCCACTTT.

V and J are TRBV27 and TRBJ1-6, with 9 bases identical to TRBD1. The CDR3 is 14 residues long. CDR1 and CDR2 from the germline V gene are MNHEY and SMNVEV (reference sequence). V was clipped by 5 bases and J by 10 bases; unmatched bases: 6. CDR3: CASSAGTGWSPLHF. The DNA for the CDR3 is TGTGCCAGCAGTGCCGGGACAGGGTGGTCACCCCTCCACTTT.

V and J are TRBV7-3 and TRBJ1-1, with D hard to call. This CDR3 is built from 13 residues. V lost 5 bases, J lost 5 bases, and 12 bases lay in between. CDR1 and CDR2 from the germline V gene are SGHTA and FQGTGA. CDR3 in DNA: TGTGCCAGCAGCGTCACCCGGGAAACTGAAGCTTTCTTT. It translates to CASSVTRETEAFF.

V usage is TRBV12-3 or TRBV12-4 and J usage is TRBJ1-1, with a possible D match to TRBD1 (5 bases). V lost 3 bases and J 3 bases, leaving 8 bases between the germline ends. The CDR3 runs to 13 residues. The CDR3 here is CASSFGAYTEAFF. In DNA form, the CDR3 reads TGTGCCAGCAGTTTTGGGGCGTACACTGAAGCTTTCTTT.

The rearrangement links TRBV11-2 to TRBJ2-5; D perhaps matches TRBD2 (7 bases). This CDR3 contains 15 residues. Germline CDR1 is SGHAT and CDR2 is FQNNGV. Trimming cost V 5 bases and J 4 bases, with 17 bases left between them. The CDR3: CASSQEGGLSETQYF. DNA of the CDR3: TGTGCCAGCAGCCAAGAGGGGGGGCTCTCAGAGACCCAGTACTTC.